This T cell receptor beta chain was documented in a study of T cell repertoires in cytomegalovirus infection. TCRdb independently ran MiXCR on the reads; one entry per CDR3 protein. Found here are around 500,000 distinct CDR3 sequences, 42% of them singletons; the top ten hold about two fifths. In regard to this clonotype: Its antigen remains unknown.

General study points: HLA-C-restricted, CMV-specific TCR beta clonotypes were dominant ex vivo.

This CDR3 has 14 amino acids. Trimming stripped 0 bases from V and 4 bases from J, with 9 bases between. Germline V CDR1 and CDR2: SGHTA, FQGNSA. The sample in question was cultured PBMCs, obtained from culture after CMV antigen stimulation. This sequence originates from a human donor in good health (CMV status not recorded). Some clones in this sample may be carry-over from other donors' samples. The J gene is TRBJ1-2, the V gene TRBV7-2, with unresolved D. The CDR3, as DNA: TGTGCCAGCAGCTTAGCAGGACGGGTCTATGGCTACACCTTC. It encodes CASSLAGRVYGYTF.